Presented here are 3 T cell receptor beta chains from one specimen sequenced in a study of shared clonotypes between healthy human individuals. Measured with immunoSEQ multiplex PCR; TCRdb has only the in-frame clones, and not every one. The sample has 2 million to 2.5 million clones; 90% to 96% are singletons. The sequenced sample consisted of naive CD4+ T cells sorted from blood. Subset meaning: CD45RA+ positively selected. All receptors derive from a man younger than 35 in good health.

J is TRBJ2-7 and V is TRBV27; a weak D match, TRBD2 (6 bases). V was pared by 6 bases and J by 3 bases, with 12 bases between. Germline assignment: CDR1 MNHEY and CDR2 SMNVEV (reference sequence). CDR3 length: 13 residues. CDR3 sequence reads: CASRRGGHYEQYF. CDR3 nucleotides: TGTGCCAGCAGGCGGGGCGGTCACTACGAGCAGTACTTC.

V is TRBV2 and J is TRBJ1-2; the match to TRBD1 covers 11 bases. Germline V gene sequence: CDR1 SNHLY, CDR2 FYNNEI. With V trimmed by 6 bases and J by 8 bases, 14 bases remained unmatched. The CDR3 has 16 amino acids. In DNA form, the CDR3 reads TGTGCCAGCAGGGAGGGGACAGGGGGTTATTTTTTGGGCTACACCTTC. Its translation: CASREGTGGYFLGYTF.

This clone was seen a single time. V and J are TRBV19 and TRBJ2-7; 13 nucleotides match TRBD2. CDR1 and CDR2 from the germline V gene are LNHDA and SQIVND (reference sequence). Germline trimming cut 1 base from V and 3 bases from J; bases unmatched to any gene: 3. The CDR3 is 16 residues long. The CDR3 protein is CASSIARTSGSYEQYF. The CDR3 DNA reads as TGTGCCAGTAGTATAGCCCGGACTAGCGGGAGCTACGAGCAGTACTTC. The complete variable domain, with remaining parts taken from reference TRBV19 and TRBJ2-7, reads DGGITQSPKYLFRKEGQNVTLSCEQNLNHDAMYWYRQDPGQGLRLIYYSQIVNDFQKGDIAEGYSVSREKKESFPLTVTSAQKNPTAFYLCASSIARTSGSYEQYFGPGTRLTVT.